The following is a T cell receptor beta chain sequence with its context. What it recognizes is unknown. This sample stems from a study of shared clonotypes between healthy human individuals. General observations from the study: In general, naive subsets displayed greater estimated richness than memory subsets did.

Profiled with immunoSEQ multiplex PCR; TCRdb holds only in-frame clones, not every one. The repertoire has about 2.3 million clones, over 90% of them found once; the top ten carry approximately 0.4%. Donors, without exception, were Caucasian adults residing in Nashville, Tennessee. Germline V gene data show CDR1 as SNHLY and CDR2 as FYNNEI. V was clipped by 8 bases and J by 10 bases, with 15 bases between them. The CDR3 is 12 residues long. The rearrangement links TRBV2 to TRBJ2-1; tentative D call: TRBD1 (6 bases). The TCR was taken from a man aged 18 to 29 in good health. Some clones in this sample may be carry-over from other donors' samples. Sequenced input: naive CD4+ T cells from PBMCs. Described subset: CD45RA+ positively selected. CDR3 residues: CASQSTGVEQFF. In DNA form, the CDR3 reads TGTGCCAGCCAATCGACAGGAGTAGAGCAGTTCTTC.